Here is one T cell receptor beta chain with its context. Its antigen is not known. Other DNA sequences of this sample code for an identical CDR3. The entry originates in a study of graft-versus-host responses after intestinal transplantation. Study-level findings and limits: An association linked early post-transplant HvG declines with peak circulating GvH clone levels.

Sequencing used immunoSEQ multiplex PCR; TCRdb keeps in-frame clones, though not all of them. The sample has more than 85,000 clones; roughly four fifths are singletons. The CDR3 is made up of 16 amino acids. Germline values: CDR1 SGHRS, CDR2 YFSETQ. Trimming removed 2 bases at V and 3 bases at J, with 16 bases between. This material consisted of unstimulated CD4+ T cells sorted from spleen or lymph node cells, taken before intestinal transplant. This chain joins TRBV5-1 and TRBJ2-3; possible D gene TRBD1, 6 bases. This receptor was taken from a human donor who received an intestinal transplant. CDR3 amino acids: CASSLPTGTGTDTQYF. DNA for the CDR3: TGCGCCAGCAGCTTACCAACAGGGACGGGGACAGATACGCAGTATTTT.